A single sample gave rise to the 25 T cell receptor beta chains below, sequenced in a study of blood T cell repertoires in COVID-19. Using immunoSEQ multiplex PCR, the repertoire was profiled, and TCRdb retains in-frame clones only, with some absent. The sample lists 130,000 to 150,000 clones, approximately 87% occurring once. The material sequenced was peripheral blood. All receptors come from a woman in her forties with acute or convalescent COVID-19.

V is TRBV5-5 and J is TRBJ2-7, with D possibly being TRBD1 (5 bases). The CDR3 extends over 13 amino acids. V was trimmed by 0 bases and J by 4 bases, leaving 8 bases between them. The V gene's germline CDR1 is SGHKS and CDR2 YYEKEE (reference sequence). CDR3 sequence (DNA): TGTGCCAGCAGCTTGGAGCAGGGTTACGAGCAGTACTTC. Its translation is CASSLEQGYEQYF.

The chain couples TRBV3-1 (or the pseudogene TRBV3-2) to TRBJ2-3; D may be TRBD1 (5 bases). CDR1 and CDR2 (germline): LGHDT, YNNKEL (reference sequence). The CDR3 is 14 amino acids. With 1 base removed from V and 6 bases from J, the gap between germline ends came to 11 bases. In DNA, the CDR3 is TGTGCCAGCAGCCAAGTGACAGCCGTGGATACGCAGTATTTT. Translated: CASSQVTAVDTQYF.

The chain uses TRBV7-2 and TRBJ1-4; D ambiguous. Trimming removed 0 bases at V and 0 bases at J, with 11 bases between. There are 17 residues in the CDR3. Germline CDR1 is SGHTA and CDR2 is FQGNSA. The CDR3 reads CASSLAGRISTNEKLFF. CDR3 DNA: TGTGCCAGCAGCTTAGCTGGCAGGATCTCAACTAATGAAAAACTGTTTTTT.

The CDR3 region has the DNA TGCGCCAGCAGCTTCCGGACTATGGGGGAGCTGTTTTTT. Its translation: CASSFRTMGELFF. This chain uses TRBV5-1 with TRBJ2-2; D is perhaps TRBD2 (6 bases). Trimming shortened V by 2 bases and J by 8 bases, and 10 bases separated the two germline ends. This CDR3 has 13 residues. Germline-derived CDR1 and CDR2 are SGHRS and YFSETQ. Supplemented by reference TRBV5-1 and TRBJ2-2, the full variable domain reads KAGVTQTPRYLIKTRGQQVTLSCSPISGHRSVSWYQQTPGQGLQFLFEYFSETQRNKGNFPGRFSGRQFSNSRSEMNVSTLELGDSALYLCASSFRTMGELFFGEGSRLTVL.

A single count supports this clone. V is TRBV4-1 and J is TRBJ2-1; D is possibly TRBD1 (5 bases). Germline V gene sequence: CDR1 MGHRA, CDR2 YSYEKL. The CDR3 spans 14 residues. V gave up 0 bases and J gave up 12 bases, with 15 bases separating them. The CDR3 DNA reads as TGCGCCAGCAGCCAAGAGAGAGGACAAGTCGGGCAGTTCTTC. Its protein product is CASSQERGQVGQFF.

The genes are TRBV7-2 and TRBJ1-1, with D hard to call. From germline, CDR1 is SGHTA and CDR2 FQGNSA. This CDR3 spans 13 amino acids. The germline V and J ends were trimmed by 5 bases and 6 bases, with 13 bases remaining between them. The CDR3 spells CASSPGTVAEAFF. The CDR3, as DNA: TGTGCCAGCAGCCCGGGAACGGTGGCTGAAGCTTTCTTT.

V is TRBV4-1 and J is TRBJ2-3; D call uncertain. V lost 4 bases and J 6 bases, leaving 11 bases between the germline ends. The CDR3 consists of 13 residues. Germline CDR1 is MGHRA and CDR2 is YSYEKL. CDR3 in amino acids: CASSRAIVDTQYF. DNA of the CDR3: TGCGCCAGCAGCCGAGCTATCGTGGATACGCAGTATTTT.

This chain links TRBV18 with TRBJ2-7, with 12 bases lining up with TRBD1. V shed 4 bases, J shed 4 bases, and the junction held 2 bases outside the gene matches. Germline V lookup: CDR1 KGHSH, CDR2 LQKENI. This CDR3 has 14 residues. The CDR3 region is CASSLGQGAYEQYF. The CDR3 nucleotides are TGTGCCAGCTCACTGGGACAGGGGGCTTACGAGCAGTACTTC.

The rearrangement joins TRBV13 to TRBJ2-3; 14 bases match TRBD2. Per germline, CDR1 PRHDT and CDR2 FYEKMQ (reference sequence). The length of the CDR3 is 16 residues. Losses at the gene ends were 4 bases for V and 1 base for J; bases not matched to a gene: 1. CDR3 protein: CASSSGLAGGTDTQYF. CDR3 bases: TGTGCCAGCAGCTCGGGACTAGCGGGGGGCACAGATACGCAGTATTTT.

This chain links TRBV28 with TRBJ2-2, with D perhaps TRBD2 (5 bases). The CDR3 sequence is 11 residues long. Germline lookup yields CDR1 MDHEN and CDR2 SYDVKM. Trimming stripped 11 bases from V and 6 bases from J, with 10 bases between. The DNA for the CDR3 is TGTGCCGGCCGGGGTGCCGGGGAGCTGTTTTTT. Residues: CAGRGAGELFF.

The CDR3 protein is CASSIGADRTYGYTF. The CDR3 nucleotides read TGTGCCAGTAGTATAGGTGCGGACAGGACCTATGGCTACACCTTC. J is TRBJ1-2 and V is TRBV19; 7 bases match TRBD1. V lost 1 base, J lost 4 bases, and 6 bases stayed unmatched. The CDR3 runs 15 residues. Looked up from germline, CDR1 is LNHDA and CDR2 is SQIVND (reference sequence).

The genes are TRBV10-1 and TRBJ2-1; TRBD1 aligns across 7 bases. Germline values: CDR1 WNHNN, CDR2 SYGVQD (reference sequence). V gave up 7 bases and J gave up 9 bases; unmatched junction bases: 6. The CDR3 contains 12 residues. CDR3 residues: CASTTGVAEQFF. CDR3 sequence (DNA): TGCGCCAGCACCACAGGGGTGGCTGAGCAGTTCTTC.

CDR3 amino acids: CASSRGQMNTEAFF. CDR3 coding DNA: TGCGCCAGCAGCCGTGGACAGATGAACACTGAAGCTTTCTTT. V usage is TRBV5-1 and J usage is TRBJ1-1; weak D call: TRBD1 (6 bases). The CDR3 loop spans 14 amino acids. The V and J ends lost 4 bases and 0 bases respectively, with 10 bases between them. Per the germline V gene, CDR1 is SGHRS and CDR2 is YFSETQ.

The chain combines TRBV7-2 with TRBJ1-4, with 8 positions matching TRBD1. V dropped 5 bases and J dropped 8; count of bases not matched to a gene: 7. The CDR3 is 14 amino acids. Germline loops: CDR1 SGHTA, CDR2 FQGNSA. The CDR3 sequence is CASSTRTGKEKLFF. The CDR3 nucleotides read TGTGCCAGCAGCACACGGACAGGGAAGGAAAAACTGTTTTTT. The full variable domain, with the rest looked up from reference TRBV7-2 and TRBJ1-4, is GAGVSQSPSNKVTEKGKDVELRCDPISGHTALYWYRQSLGQGLEFLIYFQGNSAPDKSGLPSDRFSAERTGGSVSTLTIQRTQQEDSAVYLCASSTRTGKEKLFFGSGTQLSVL.

The chain has TRBV21-1 and TRBJ1-3. TRBV21-1 counts as a pseudogene. The CDR3 spans 13 residues. The CDR3, as DNA: TGTGCCAGCAGCTCCCCCCCGGGAAACACCATATATTTT. It codes for CASSSPPGNTIYF.

The J gene is TRBJ2-5, the V gene TRBV10-3, with 13 bases identical to TRBD2. CDR3 size: 15 residues. Trimming removed 6 bases from V and 4 bases from J; junction bases left unmatched: 5. Germline CDR1 ENHRY, CDR2 SYGVKD. In DNA, the CDR3 is TGTGCCATCAGAGTGGGACTAGCGGGGACAGAGACCCAGTACTTC. This encodes CAIRVGLAGTETQYF.

The chain joins TRBV18 to TRBJ2-7; 9 bases match TRBD1. The CDR3 spans 15 residues. The germline CDR1 and CDR2 sequences are KGHSH and LQKENI. V lost 6 bases and J lost 4; bases outside the gene matches: 10. The CDR3 sequence: CASSKYPGQGYEQYF. CDR3 in DNA: TGTGCCAGCTCCAAATACCCGGGACAGGGTTACGAGCAGTACTTC.

The J gene is TRBJ1-6, the V gene TRBV2; 7 nucleotides agree with TRBD1. The ends lost 3 bases at V and 2 bases at J; junction bases unmatched: 1. CDR1 SNHLY and CDR2 FYNNEI come from the germline V gene. The CDR3 contains 15 residues. DNA of the CDR3: TGTGCCAGCAGTGAGAGGGGGCCCTATAATTCACCCCTCCACTTT. This sequence encodes CASSERGPYNSPLHF.

The rearrangement joins TRBV6-5 to TRBJ1-2; tentatively, D is TRBD1 (5 bases). The V end lost 1 base, the J end lost 3 bases, and 15 bases lay between the germline ends. The CDR3 spans 16 residues. CDR1 and CDR2 from the germline V gene are MNHEY and SVGAGI. The CDR3 reads CASSYWTTGGDYGYTF. CDR3 bases: TGTGCCAGCAGTTACTGGACGACGGGGGGAGACTATGGCTACACCTTC.

The chain has TRBV30 and TRBJ2-1; 7 nucleotides align to TRBD1. The CDR3 spans 14 residues. V was pared by 1 base and J by 8 bases, with 8 bases of the junction left unmatched. Germline CDR1 is GTSNPN and CDR2 is SVGIG (reference sequence). CDR3 sequence reads: CAWSALQGFDEQFF. CDR3 coding DNA: TGTGCCTGGAGTGCGCTACAGGGGTTCGATGAGCAGTTCTTC.

The chain recombines TRBV5-1 with TRBJ2-7; the D gene is possibly TRBD1 (6 bases). Trimming took off 4 bases at V and 5 bases at J, with 16 bases between the two ends. The CDR3 covers 14 residues. Germline CDR1 and CDR2: SGHRS and YFSETQ. The CDR3 coding sequence is TGCGCCAGCAGCCCTCGGAGCAGGGGAGACGAGCAGTACTTC. This codes for CASSPRSRGDEQYF.

This chain joins TRBV30 and TRBJ1-3, with 8 bases matching TRBD1. V shed 3 bases, J shed 8 bases, and the junction held 12 bases outside the gene matches. The germline V gene has CDR1 GTSNPN and CDR2 SVGIG (reference sequence). The CDR3 runs 15 residues. Here the CDR3 DNA reads TGTGCCTGGAGCCCGCTGGACAGGGTTATAGACACCATATATTTT. This codes for CAWSPLDRVIDTIYF.

This chain connects TRBV6-1 to TRBJ1-3; the D gene is possibly TRBD1 (5 bases). Germline V CDR1 and CDR2: MNHNS, SASEGT. Trimming pared 1 base from V and 4 bases from J, leaving 14 bases between. The CDR3 contains 16 residues. The CDR3 bases are TGTGCCAGCAGTGAAGGGGGCGGAAGCTTGGGAAACACCATATATTTT. It yields the protein CASSEGGGSLGNTIYF.

This rearrangement joins TRBV20-1 to TRBJ1-6; D unresolved. The CDR3 is made up of 12 amino acids. Trimming shortened V by 6 bases and J by 10 bases, and 13 bases separated the two germline ends. Germline V CDR1 and CDR2: DFQATT, SNEGSKA (reference sequence). The CDR3 region has the DNA TGCAGTGCCAGTGAAAGTAGCTCACCCCTCCACTTT. Translation: CSASESSSPLHF.

The chain combines TRBV19 with TRBJ1-5; 7 nucleotides line up with TRBD1. This CDR3 contains 16 residues. V trimming: 7 bases; J trimming: 0 bases; junction bases outside the gene matches: 9. Germline V gene data show CDR1 as LNHDA and CDR2 as SQIVND (reference sequence). CDR3 loop: CASKGGQFNSNQPQHF. The CDR3, as DNA: TGTGCCAGTAAGGGGGGACAGTTCAATAGCAATCAGCCCCAGCATTTT.